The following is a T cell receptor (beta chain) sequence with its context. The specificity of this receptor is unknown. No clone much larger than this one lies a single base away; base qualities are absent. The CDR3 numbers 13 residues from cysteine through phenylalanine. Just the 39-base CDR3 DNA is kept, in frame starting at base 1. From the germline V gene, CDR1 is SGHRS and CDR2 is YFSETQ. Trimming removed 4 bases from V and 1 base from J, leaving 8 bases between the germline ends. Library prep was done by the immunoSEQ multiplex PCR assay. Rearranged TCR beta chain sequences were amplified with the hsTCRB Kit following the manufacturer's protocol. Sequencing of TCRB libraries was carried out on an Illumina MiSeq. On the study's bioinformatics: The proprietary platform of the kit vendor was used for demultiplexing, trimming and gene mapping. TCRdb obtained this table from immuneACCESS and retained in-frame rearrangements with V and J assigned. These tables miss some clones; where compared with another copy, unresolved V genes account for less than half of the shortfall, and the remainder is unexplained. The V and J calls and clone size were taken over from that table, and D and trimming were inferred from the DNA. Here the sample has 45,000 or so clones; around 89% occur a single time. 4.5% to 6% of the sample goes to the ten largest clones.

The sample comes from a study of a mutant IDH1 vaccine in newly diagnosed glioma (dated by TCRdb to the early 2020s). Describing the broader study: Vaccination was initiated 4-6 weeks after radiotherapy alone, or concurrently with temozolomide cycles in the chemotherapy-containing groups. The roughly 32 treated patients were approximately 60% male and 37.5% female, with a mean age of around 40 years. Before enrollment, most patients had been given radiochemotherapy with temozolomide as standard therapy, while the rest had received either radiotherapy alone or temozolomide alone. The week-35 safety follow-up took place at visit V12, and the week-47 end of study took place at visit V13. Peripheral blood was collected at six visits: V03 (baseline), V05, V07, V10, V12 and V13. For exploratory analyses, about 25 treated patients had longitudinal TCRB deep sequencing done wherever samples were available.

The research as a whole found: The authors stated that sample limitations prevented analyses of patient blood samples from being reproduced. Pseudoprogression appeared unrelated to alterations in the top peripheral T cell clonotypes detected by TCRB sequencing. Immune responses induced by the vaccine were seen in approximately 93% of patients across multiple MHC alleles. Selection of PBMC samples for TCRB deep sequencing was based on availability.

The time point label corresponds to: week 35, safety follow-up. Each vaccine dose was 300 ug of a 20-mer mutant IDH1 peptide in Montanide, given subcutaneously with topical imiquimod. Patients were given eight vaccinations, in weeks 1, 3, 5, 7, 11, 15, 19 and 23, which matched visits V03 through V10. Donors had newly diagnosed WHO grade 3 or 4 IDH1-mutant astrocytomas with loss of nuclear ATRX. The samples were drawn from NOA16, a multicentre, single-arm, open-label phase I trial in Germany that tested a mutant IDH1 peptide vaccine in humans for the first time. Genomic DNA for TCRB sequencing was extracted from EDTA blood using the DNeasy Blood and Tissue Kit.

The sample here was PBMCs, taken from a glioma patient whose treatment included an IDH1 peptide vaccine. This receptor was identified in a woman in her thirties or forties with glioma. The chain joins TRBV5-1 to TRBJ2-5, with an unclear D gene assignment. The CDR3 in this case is CASSQTPQETQYF. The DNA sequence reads TGCGCCAGCAGCCAGACCCCCCAAGAGACCCAGTACTTC. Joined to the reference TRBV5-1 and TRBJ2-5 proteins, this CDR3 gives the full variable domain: KAGVTQTPRYLIKTRGQQVTLSCSPISGHRSVSWYQQTPGQGLQFLFEYFSETQRNKGNFPGRFSGRQFSNSRSEMNVSTLELGDSALYLCASSQTPQETQYFGPGTRLLVL.